A single sample is the source of the 6 T cell receptor beta chains below, sequenced in a study of T-cell memory formation after mild COVID-19. Via MiXCR, TCRdb re-called the 5' RACE reads, giving one row per CDR3 protein. The profile shows hundreds of thousands of distinct CDR3 sequences, 20% of them singletons. Sequencing input: PBMCs or a T cell subset sorted from them (not recorded which). These receptor sequences come from an adult woman who had mild COVID-19 (a few samples of this study predate the infection). Cell type and time point are not known.

The chain carries TRBV6-2 or TRBV6-3 and TRBJ2-5, with 12 bases that match TRBD1. The junction had 1 base not matched to a gene; V was cut back by 4 bases and J by 4 bases. This CDR3 is built from 14 residues. Germline CDR1 reads MNHEY; CDR2 reads SVGEGT. The CDR3 reads CASSWDRGRETQYF. CDR3 bases: TGTGCCAGCAGTTGGGACAGGGGGCGAGAGACCCAGTACTTC.

This clonotype appeared a few times. The chain joins TRBV7-9 to TRBJ2-7, with D tentatively TRBD2 (6 bases). Trimming took 10 bases from V and 0 from J, leaving 13 bases between them. CDR3 length: 13 amino acids. CDR1 SEHNR and CDR2 FQNEAQ come from the germline V gene (reference sequence). The CDR3 DNA reads TGTGCCACCTCGGGGGTAAGCTCCTACGAGCAGTACTTC. It specifies CATSGVSSYEQYF.

This clonotype turned up a few times. The chain uses TRBV15 and TRBJ2-4, with D unresolved. CDR1 is LNHNV, CDR2 YYDKDF, per germline (reference sequence). This CDR3 is 14 amino acids long. Trimming removed 7 bases at V and 0 bases at J, with 10 bases between. CDR3 coding DNA: TGTGCCACCAACCCGGAGCTAGCCAAAAACATTCAGTACTTC. Amino acid sequence: CATNPELAKNIQYF.

The rearrangement joins TRBV11-2 to TRBJ2-3, with TRBD2 matching 16 bases. Germline CDR1 reads SGHAT; CDR2 reads FQNNGV. CDR3 length: 20 residues. V dropped 4 bases and J dropped 3; count of bases not matched to a gene: 13. The CDR3 DNA reads TGTGCCAGCAGCTATGGGACTAGCGGGGGGGAATCACAATTAACAGATACGCAGTATTTT. Amino acid sequence: CASSYGTSGGESQLTDTQYF.

V is TRBV20-1 and J is TRBJ2-3; D is perhaps TRBD2 (7 bases). Between the trimmed V and J ends, which lost 6 bases and 4 bases, there was a span of 20 bases. This CDR3 contains 15 residues. Germline V lookup: CDR1 DFQATT, CDR2 SNEGSKA (reference sequence). The CDR3 nucleotides read TGCAGTGCCCCTCTTAGGGGGGGCCGACCAGATACGCAGTATTTT. The encoded protein is CSAPLRGGRPDTQYF.

This clonotype was detected a few times. The V and J genes are TRBV5-1 and TRBJ2-1; the D gene is possibly TRBD1 (5 bases). This CDR3 contains 15 residues. CDR1 is SGHRS, CDR2 YFSETQ, per germline. V lost 1 base to trimming and J lost 4 bases, with 12 bases between them. This chain's CDR3 is CASSLSQGWYNEQFF. CDR3 sequence (DNA): TGCGCCAGCAGCTTGAGCCAGGGCTGGTACAATGAGCAGTTCTTC.